Detailed here is one TCR beta chain. This entry is derived from a study of blood T cell repertoires in COVID-19. Study details: Both acute and convalescent COVID-19 samples were obtained from the United States, Italy and Spain. The analysed material was cDNA or gDNA that came from T cells, B-cell-depleted T cells, or PBMCs.

Original processing notes: Amplification of reference gene primers was used by the study to estimate nucleated cell counts. Repertoires were generated with immunoSEQ multiplex PCR, while TCRdb's copy carries only in-frame clones and drops some. That table supplies the V and J calls and clone size; D and trimming were determined from the DNA. Here the sample spans some 67,000 clones, 87% being singletons. The clonotype was recovered from a man in his fifties or sixties with active COVID-19. The sample comprised peripheral blood.

The CDR3 region is CASSQQGNFGSYNEQFF. As DNA, the CDR3 is TGTGCCAGCAGTCAACAGGGAAACTTCGGGTCCTACAATGAGCAGTTCTTC. The V and J genes are TRBV6-6 and TRBJ2-1; a weak D match, TRBD1 (6 bases). Trimming shortened V by 5 bases and J by 1 base, and 18 bases separated the two germline ends. The germline V gene has CDR1 MNHNY and CDR2 SVGAGI (reference sequence). The CDR3 sequence is 17 residues long.